Each of the 17 T cell receptor beta chains below was sequenced from the same sample in a study of shared clonotypes between healthy human individuals. Profiled with immunoSEQ multiplex PCR; TCRdb holds only in-frame clones, not every one. Here the sample spans roughly 2.2 million clones, over 85% being singletons. Sample: naive CD4+ T cells from PBMCs. Subset: CD45RA+ positively selected. Source of these receptors: a young man in good health. Some clones in this sample may be carry-over from other donors' samples.

The rearrangement joins TRBV7-9 to TRBJ1-2; no clear D. Germline CDR1 SEHNR, CDR2 FQNEAQ (reference sequence). V lost 4 bases and J 4 bases, leaving 13 bases between the germline ends. The CDR3 runs to 14 residues. Written as DNA, the CDR3 is TGTGCCAGCAGCTCACGGGAGACCCCCTATGGCTACACCTTC. Amino acid sequence: CASSSRETPYGYTF.

This clone came up once. The J gene is TRBJ2-7, the V gene TRBV5-6; 8 bases agree with TRBD2. This CDR3 region has 16 residues. CDR1 is SGHDT and CDR2 is YYEEEE in the germline V gene. V gave up 4 bases and J gave up 8 bases; unmatched junction bases: 17. CDR3 coding DNA: TGTGCCAGCAGCCCTCTCGAGCGGGAGATCCCGACGAAGCAGTACTTC. It specifies CASSPLEREIPTKQYF.

The rearrangement links TRBV6-1 to TRBJ2-7; D is unresolved. This CDR3 spans 11 amino acids. The V gene lost 7 bases and the J gene lost 7 bases, with 11 bases spanning the gap. Germline V CDR1 and CDR2: MNHNS, SASEGT. The CDR3 loop reads CASTLLREQYF. DNA of the CDR3: TGTGCCAGCACCCTTCTGCGGGAGCAGTACTTC.

The rearrangement links TRBV5-1 to TRBJ1-2; a weak D match, TRBD1 (6 bases). Per the germline V gene, CDR1 is SGHRS and CDR2 is YFSETQ. The CDR3 has 16 residues. Trimming shortened V by 0 bases and J by 0 bases, and 12 bases separated the two germline ends. The CDR3 sequence is CASSLGFGGSNYGYTF. In DNA, the CDR3 is TGCGCCAGCAGCTTGGGCTTCGGGGGCTCTAACTATGGCTACACCTTC.

This chain connects TRBV27 to TRBJ1-5; D possibly corresponds to TRBD1 (5 bases). Germline lookup yields CDR1 MNHEY and CDR2 SMNVEV (reference sequence). There are 13 residues in the CDR3. V was trimmed by 7 bases and J by 6 bases, leaving 13 bases between them. CDR3 nucleotides: TGTGCCAGCAAAACAGGAACCGCTCAGCCCCAGCATTTT. It is translated as CASKTGTAQPQHF.

The chain employs TRBV4-2 and TRBJ2-3; D may match TRBD1 or TRBD2 (6 bases each). The V end lost 6 bases, the J end lost 1 base, and 17 bases lay between the germline ends. The germline CDR1 and CDR2 sequences are LGHNA and YNFKEQ. The CDR3 spans 16 residues. In DNA, the CDR3 is TGTGCCAGCAGACCTCTCACGGGGGCTGGCACAGATACGCAGTATTTT. Translation: CASRPLTGAGTDTQYF.

Concerning this clone: This CDR3 is also generated by other DNA sequences in the sample. The chain combines TRBV2 with TRBJ1-5, with 11 bases matching TRBD1. This CDR3 spans 15 amino acids. CDR1 is SNHLY, CDR2 FYNNEI, per germline. With V trimmed by 4 bases and J by 2 bases, 1 base remained unmatched. This CDR3 is CASSGTGGGNQPQHF. In DNA, the CDR3 is TGTGCCAGCAGTGGGACAGGGGGCGGCAATCAGCCCCAGCATTTT.

The V gene is TRBV5-5, the J gene TRBJ1-5; D ambiguous. Germline values: CDR1 SGHKS, CDR2 YYEKEE (reference sequence). CDR3 size: 16 residues. The V gene lost 2 bases and the J gene lost 4 bases, with 16 bases spanning the gap. Here the CDR3 reads CASSLNAALANQPQHF. In DNA, the CDR3 is TGTGCCAGCAGCTTAAACGCAGCTCTAGCAAATCAGCCCCAGCATTTT. Drawing the rest from reference TRBV5-5 and TRBJ1-5, the complete variable domain is DAGVTQSPTHLIKTRGQQVTLRCSPISGHKSVSWYQQVLGQGPQFIFQYYEKEERGRGNFPDRFSARQFPNYSSELNVNALLLGDSALYLCASSLNAALANQPQHFGDGTRLSIL.

For this clone: This same CDR3 is encoded by further DNA sequences in the sample. The chain links TRBV5-1 to TRBJ2-5; 12 nucleotides agree with TRBD2. This CDR3 spans 16 amino acids. The germline CDR1 and CDR2 sequences are SGHRS and YFSETQ. Trimming removed 3 bases from V and 1 base from J; junction bases left unmatched: 4. The CDR3 DNA reads TGCGCCAGCAGCTCCGGACTAGCGGGAATCCAAGAGACCCAGTACTTC. Translating gives CASSSGLAGIQETQYF.

This chain links TRBV30 with TRBJ1-1, with TRBD1 as a possible D gene (5 bases). V lost 2 bases and J 1 base, leaving 11 bases between the germline ends. The CDR3 is 14 residues long. CDR1 and CDR2 from the germline V gene are GTSNPN and SVGIG (reference sequence). The CDR3 here is CAWSRGGGNTEAFF. In DNA form, the CDR3 reads TGTGCCTGGAGTCGGGGCGGCGGGAACACTGAAGCTTTCTTT. The variable domain in full, completed from reference TRBV30 and TRBJ1-1, reads SQTIHQWPATLVQPVGSPLSLECTVEGTSNPNLYWYRQAAGRGLQLLFYSVGIGQISSEVPQNLSASRPQDRQFILSSKKLLLSDSGFYLCAWSRGGGNTEAFFGQGTRLTVV.

The V and J genes are TRBV11-3 and TRBJ2-1, with 9 bases fitting TRBD2. This CDR3 comprises 14 residues. The J segment lost 7 bases and the V segment lost 5 bases, leaving 6 bases of the junction unmatched. The germline CDR1 and CDR2 sequences are SGHNT and YENEEA. In nucleotides, the CDR3 is TGTGCCAGCAGCCTAGGACTAGCGTCTAATGAGCAGTTCTTC. The encoded protein is CASSLGLASNEQFF.

The chain joins TRBV7-7 to TRBJ2-7; D possibly corresponds to TRBD2 (5 bases). The CDR3 runs to 15 residues. Germline V CDR1 and CDR2: SSHAT, FNYEAQ (reference sequence). Trimming cost V 6 bases and J 5 bases, with 20 bases left between them. CDR3 sequence (DNA): TGTGCCAGCAGTCAAGGAGCCGGACTTGGGAACGAGCAGTACTTC. Residues: CASSQGAGLGNEQYF.

V and J are TRBV5-1 and TRBJ2-1; unclear D gene. Germline V lookup: CDR1 SGHRS, CDR2 YFSETQ. This CDR3 has 13 amino acids. V was pared by 7 bases and J by 2 bases, with 10 bases between. The CDR3 DNA reads TGCGCCAGCGGTGCGAGGACCTACAATGAGCAGTTCTTC. Residues: CASGARTYNEQFF. Variable domain in full (rest from reference TRBV5-1 and TRBJ2-1): KAGVTQTPRYLIKTRGQQVTLSCSPISGHRSVSWYQQTPGQGLQFLFEYFSETQRNKGNFPGRFSGRQFSNSRSEMNVSTLELGDSALYLCASGARTYNEQFFGPGTRLTVL.

This chain joins TRBV29-1 and TRBJ2-1; D is undetermined. V was pared by 7 bases and J by 8 bases, with 12 bases between. CDR1 and CDR2 from the germline V gene are SQVTM and ANQGSEA. The CDR3 runs to 11 residues. CDR3 protein: CSAVEIDEQFF. The CDR3 DNA reads as TGCAGCGCCGTAGAGATAGATGAGCAGTTCTTC.

The gene calls are TRBV5-1 and TRBJ2-5; 9 nucleotides agree with TRBD1. After removal of 4 bases from V and 0 bases from J, the junction contained 1 base not matched to a gene. CDR1 SGHRS and CDR2 YFSETQ come from the germline V gene. The CDR3 extends over 14 amino acids. The CDR3: CASSRTGDQETQYF. CDR3 DNA: TGCGCCAGCAGCAGGACAGGGGACCAAGAGACCCAGTACTTC.

The rearrangement uses TRBV7-8 and TRBJ2-7; TRBD2 matches 9 bases. The junction had 6 bases not matched to a gene; V was cut back by 2 bases and J by 4 bases. Per the germline V gene, CDR1 is SGHVS and CDR2 is FQNEAQ. The CDR3 has 15 amino acids. The CDR3 coding sequence is TGTGCCAGCAGCTTATGGCATAGCGGGAGTTACGAGCAGTACTTC. Protein sequence: CASSLWHSGSYEQYF. The variable domain in full, with the rest retrieved from reference TRBV7-8 and TRBJ2-7, is GAGVSQSPRYKVAKRGQDVALRCDPISGHVSLFWYQQALGQGPEFLTYFQNEAQLDKSGLPSDRFFAERPEGSVSTLKIQRTQQEDSAVYLCASSLWHSGSYEQYFGPGTRLTVT.

At least ten counts were recorded for this clone. The genes are TRBV6-1 and TRBJ2-5; 10 nucleotides align to TRBD1. Germline CDR1 MNHNS, CDR2 SASEGT. The CDR3 spans 14 residues. With V trimmed by 6 bases and J by 3 bases, 4 bases remained unmatched. CDR3 sequence (DNA): TGTGCCAGCAGGATAGGGACAGGGGAAGAGACCCAGTACTTC. Translated, it gives CASRIGTGEETQYF.